The entry below describes one T cell receptor (beta chain). The target antigen is unknown. This record belongs to a study of T cell responses to AZD1222 COVID-19 vaccine. CDR1 and CDR2 (germline): SGHRS, YFSETQ. The CDR3 is 15 residues long. J was trimmed by 0 bases and V by 5 bases; bases with no gene match: 5. Assay: immunoSEQ multiplex PCR; the TCRdb copy retains only in-frame clones and omits some. The sample has around 160,000 clones, under 95% seen once. The study's findings and limits: Seropositive at baseline were only a handful of AZD1222 recipients. Across spike, vaccine-associated CD4 TCRs were found, dominant at 160-218 and 743-854. Sampling captured repertoires only after the peak T cell response. Donor demographics were predominantly white British with a female majority; clonal diversity may be underestimated.

This TCR was sampled from an adult who received the AZD1222 COVID-19 vaccine. Material: peripheral blood, obtained 28 days after the second AZD1222 dose. V and J are TRBV5-1 and TRBJ1-3; 7 bases are a match to TRBD1. CDR3 loop: CASRRTGTSGNTIYF. As DNA, the CDR3 is TGCGCCAGCAGACGGACAGGAACCTCTGGAAACACCATATATTTT.